What follows are 27 T cell receptor beta chains derived from one specimen sequenced in a study of T cells in Graves' hyperthyroidism and ophthalmopathy. The investigators amplified TCR beta CDR3 regions from RNA transcripts. HTBI primers were the set used in a first-round RT-PCR of the TCR CDR3. TCRdb itself ran the multiplex PCR reads through MiXCR, one entry per CDR3 protein. The data hold tens of thousands of distinct CDR3 sequences, with 45% to 65% observed a single time. Material: peripheral blood or thyroid tissue (not recorded which). The receptors were gathered from a man younger than 30 with Graves' hyperthyroidism.

The chain links TRBV20-1 to TRBJ2-5; D gene unclear. V dropped 3 bases and J dropped 4 bases, with 12 bases sitting between them. CDR1 is DFQATT and CDR2 is SNEGSKA in the germline V gene (reference sequence). CDR3 size: 13 residues. CDR3 sequence (DNA): TGCAGTGCTAGGGGTAGTACTGTAGAGACCCAGTACTTC. Protein: CSARGSTVETQYF.

This clonotype was observed a handful of times. V is TRBV9 and J is TRBJ2-7; perhaps D is TRBD1 or TRBD2 (5 bases each). The CDR3 loop spans 15 amino acids. Germline V gives CDR1 SGDLS, CDR2 YYNGEE. Trimming took off 3 bases at V and 1 base at J, with 14 bases between the two ends. Here the CDR3 DNA reads TGTGCCAGCAGCGGATCCCGGGACGGGTCCTACGAGCAGTACTTC. Translating it yields CASSGSRDGSYEQYF.

Points on this clonotype: This CDR3 is missing its conserved last phenylalanine or tryptophan, likely due to a read error. V is TRBV5-1 and J is TRBJ2-7, with TRBD2 matching 14 bases. Germline V gives CDR1 SGHRS, CDR2 YFSETQ. The CDR3 consists of 16 residues. The junction had 10 bases not matched to a gene; V was cut back by 4 bases and J by 7 bases. The CDR3 loop reads CASSPPGTSGSSEQYS. The DNA of the CDR3 is TGCGCCAGCAGCCCTCCTGGGACTAGCGGGAGTAGTGAGCAGTACTCC.

This clonotype was observed a single time. This chain links TRBV29-1 with TRBJ1-6, with D possibly being TRBD1 (6 bases). The CDR3 contains 13 residues. Germline V gene lookup returns CDR1 SQVTM and CDR2 ANQGSEA. Trimming left V 4 bases short and J 8 bases short, with 12 bases between. The CDR3, as DNA: TGCAGCGTTGCGAGGGGGGCCGATTCACCCCTCCACTTT. Its protein product is CSVARGADSPLHF.

This clonotype appeared a single time. The V and J genes are TRBV20-1 and TRBJ2-7; TRBD1 matches at 8 bases. V shed 3 bases, J shed 6 bases, and the junction held 4 bases outside the gene matches. Looked up from germline, CDR1 is DFQATT and CDR2 is SNEGSKA (reference sequence). The CDR3 length is 12 residues. The CDR3 DNA sequence: TGCAGTGCTAGTTTGGGGACAGGCGAGCAGTACTTC. It is translated as CSASLGTGEQYF.

A word on this clonotype: A much larger clone sits a single nucleotide away, making a read error possible. The J gene is TRBJ1-2, the V gene TRBV7-3; a possible D gene is TRBD1 (6 bases). Germline assignment: CDR1 SGHTA and CDR2 FQGTGA. The V and J ends lost 1 base and 8 bases respectively, with 11 bases between them. The CDR3 covers 13 residues. This CDR3 is CASSLRQDGGYTF. The CDR3 DNA reads as TGTGCCAGCAGCTTAAGACAGGATGGAGGCTACACCTTC.

This clonotype was observed once. J is TRBJ2-5 and V is TRBV5-1, with a weak D call TRBD1 (7 bases). The V and J ends lost 0 bases and 5 bases respectively, with 14 bases between them. Germline V gene data show CDR1 as SGHRS and CDR2 as YFSETQ. CDR3 size: 15 residues. In nucleotides, the CDR3 is TGCGCCAGCAGCTTGGTTCAGGGGGGCAGGGAGACCCAGTACTTC. Translation: CASSLVQGGRETQYF. Drawing the rest from reference TRBV5-1 and TRBJ2-5, the complete variable domain is KAGVTQTPRYLIKTRGQQVTLSCSPISGHRSVSWYQQTPGQGLQFLFEYFSETQRNKGNFPGRFSGRQFSNSRSEMNVSTLELGDSALYLCASSLVQGGRETQYFGPGTRLLVL.

The sample holds many counts of this clonotype. The gene calls are TRBV12-3 or TRBV12-4 and TRBJ2-7; perhaps TRBD1 as D (6 bases). Trimming pared 9 bases from V and 7 bases from J, leaving 28 bases between. CDR3 size: 16 residues. CDR3 protein: CASSGQGTGVGSEQYF. The CDR3 coding sequence is TGTGCCAGTAGTGGGCAGGGGACCGGGGTTGGAAGTGAGCAGTACTTC.

Regarding this clonotype: The germline gene is not matched at one end of the junction; a read error may be the cause. CDR3 nucleotide sequence: TGTGCCAGCAGTGAAGCCGAATGGGCCTACGAGCAGTACTTC. Translated: CASSEAEWAYEQYF. The chain combines TRBV29-1 with TRBJ2-7; D unclear. This CDR3 has 14 residues. Germline V gene sequence: CDR1 SQVTM, CDR2 ANQGSEA.

The chain is built from TRBV7-2 and TRBJ1-1; no firm D call. The germline gives CDR1 SGHTA, CDR2 FQGNSA. Trimming took 4 bases from V and 1 from J, leaving 10 bases between them. The CDR3 consists of 14 residues. CDR3 sequence: CASSWGETNTEAFF. CDR3 sequence (DNA): TGTGCCAGCAGCTGGGGAGAGACGAACACTGAAGCTTTCTTT. Looking up the rest from reference TRBV7-2 and TRBJ1-1 gives the full variable domain: GAGVSQSPSNKVTEKGKDVELRCDPISGHTALYWYRQSLGQGLEFLIYFQGNSAPDKSGLPSDRFSAERTGGSVSTLTIQRTQQEDSAVYLCASSWGETNTEAFFGQGTRLTVV.

The V and J genes are TRBV29-1 and TRBJ1-1, with TRBD1 matching over 7 bases. CDR1 is SQVTM and CDR2 is ANQGSEA in the germline V gene. There are 12 residues in the CDR3. Here the CDR3 reads CTGGDSVAEAFF. The CDR3 nucleotides are TGCACCGGGGGGGACAGTGTGGCAGAAGCTTTCTTT.

The V and J genes are TRBV10-3 and TRBJ1-2; D is possibly TRBD1 (5 bases). V was trimmed by 10 bases and J by 8 bases, leaving 17 bases between them. The CDR3 has 12 residues. Germline V gene lookup returns CDR1 ENHRY and CDR2 SYGVKD. The CDR3 DNA sequence: TGTGCCACAAAGCCAGGGCTTTACGGCTACACCTTC. Amino acids: CATKPGLYGYTF.

This clonotype was seen at least ten times. The chain uses TRBV9 and TRBJ2-7; the match to TRBD2 covers 7 bases. Losses at the gene ends were 7 bases for V and 7 bases for J; bases not matched to a gene: 17. There are 15 residues in the CDR3. Germline-derived CDR1 and CDR2 are SGDLS and YYNGEE. This CDR3 reads CASSPQPAGTGEQYF. The CDR3 region has the DNA TGTGCCAGCTCACCTCAACCAGCGGGGACGGGGGAGCAGTACTTC.

Here the CDR3 DNA reads TGTGCCAGCAGCGTAGACACCATGAACACTGAAGCTTTCTTT. Its translation: CASSVDTMNTEAFF. The chain joins TRBV9 to TRBJ1-1; D is undetermined. The CDR3 spans 14 residues. Germline V gives CDR1 SGDLS, CDR2 YYNGEE. V dropped 0 bases and J dropped 0 bases, with 6 bases sitting between them.

A word on this clonotype: The conserved phenylalanine or tryptophan normally closing the CDR3 is absent here, so this likely arose from a read error. No DNA is shown, since the ends of the CDR3 on it are uncertain; the CDR3 is the one TCRdb lists. The chain employs TRBV7-6 and TRBJ2-2; TRBD1 was called by the table and not checked on the DNA. Germline CDR1 and CDR2: SGHVS and FNYEAQ. 15 amino acids form the CDR3, both terminal residues included. The CDR3 loop is CASSPRAENTGERMS.

This clonotype was picked up many times. The J gene is TRBJ1-3, the V gene TRBV14, with D possibly being TRBD1 (6 bases). Germline CDR1 and CDR2: SGHDN and FVKESK. The V end was cut by 4 bases, the J end by 0 bases, with 13 bases between. CDR3 size: 16 residues. CDR3 sequence reads: CASSPQQGISGNTIYF. CDR3 coding DNA: TGTGCCAGCAGCCCACAACAGGGAATCTCTGGAAACACCATATATTTT.

There are a few counts of this clonotype. The V call is TRBV19, the J call TRBJ2-7; 9 bases are shared with TRBD1. The CDR3 is 15 amino acids. J gave up 4 bases and V 5 bases, and 9 bases lay outside the gene matches. CDR1 is LNHDA and CDR2 is SQIVND in the germline V gene (reference sequence). The CDR3 DNA follows: TGTGCCAGTAGTCGTGCGGGACAGGGTGATTACGAGCAGTACTTC. Its protein product is CASSRAGQGDYEQYF.

DNA of the CDR3: TGTGCCAGCAGTGCCGGGACAGGGGGAATGAACACTGAAGCTTTCTTT. Translation gives CASSAGTGGMNTEAFF. The chain couples TRBV2 to TRBJ1-1; 11 bases line up with TRBD1. Trimming removed 4 bases from V and 0 bases from J; junction bases left unmatched: 4. CDR1 and CDR2 (germline): SNHLY, FYNNEI. There are 16 residues in the CDR3.

The chain is built from TRBV25-1 and TRBJ1-5; TRBD1 might be the D (6 bases). Germline assignment: CDR1 MGHDK and CDR2 SYGVNS. The germline V and J ends were trimmed by 10 bases and 2 bases, with 12 bases remaining between them. CDR3 length equals 13 residues. The CDR3 reads CATSQGGNQPQHF. CDR3 nucleotides: TGTGCCACTTCACAGGGAGGCAATCAGCCCCAGCATTTT.

Comments on this clonotype: The junction does not match germline at one end; this may be a read error. The chain links TRBV5-1 to TRBJ1-2; TRBD1 might be the D (5 bases). Looked up from germline, CDR1 is SGHRS and CDR2 is YFSETQ. The length of the CDR3 is 13 residues. The DNA of the CDR3 is TGTGCCAGCAGCTCCGGGGGGACTGATGGCTACACCTTC. The encoded protein is CASSSGGTDGYTF.

The CDR3, as DNA: TGTGCCAGCAGCGACAGGGCTGGGGTGGGTTCACCCCTCCACTTT. Translated: CASSDRAGVGSPLHF. The rearrangement joins TRBV7-2 to TRBJ1-6; 7 bases map to TRBD1. The CDR3 has 15 amino acids. Germline lookup yields CDR1 SGHTA and CDR2 FQGNSA. With V trimmed by 5 bases and J by 9 bases, 10 bases remained unmatched.

The rearrangement uses TRBV20-1 and TRBJ1-1, with a tentative D call TRBD1 (6 bases). V lost 2 bases, J lost 1 base, and 14 bases lay in between. This CDR3 is built from 15 residues. Germline V gene lookup returns CDR1 DFQATT and CDR2 SNEGSKA (reference sequence). The chain's CDR3 is CSARPPTGRNTEAFF. DNA of the CDR3: TGCAGTGCTAGACCCCCGACAGGACGGAACACTGAAGCTTTCTTT.

The V gene is TRBV12-3 or TRBV12-4, the J gene TRBJ1-2; 8 nucleotides match TRBD1. The CDR3 sequence is 13 residues long. V was clipped by 6 bases and J by 8 bases; unmatched bases: 8. The CDR3 DNA reads TGTGCCAGCAGCCTAAACAGGGGGGAGGGCTACACCTTC. Translating it yields CASSLNRGEGYTF.

This clonotype was counted once. This chain uses TRBV29-1 with TRBJ1-1; TRBD1 matches at 7 bases. The CDR3 extends over 14 amino acids. Per the germline V gene, CDR1 is SQVTM and CDR2 is ANQGSEA. J was trimmed by 0 bases and V by 6 bases; bases with no gene match: 7. In DNA form, the CDR3 reads TGCAGCGTCGTCACCAGGGGGGTGAACACTGAAGCTTTCTTT. This translates into CSVVTRGVNTEAFF.

This clonotype was seen repeatedly, ten times or more. The chain recombines TRBV5-6 with TRBJ2-7; the D gene is possibly TRBD2 (8 bases). The CDR3 has 18 amino acids. V shed 4 bases and J shed 0 bases, with 23 bases lying between them. CDR1 is SGHDT and CDR2 is YYEEEE in the germline V gene. This chain's CDR3 is CASSQTGTRTPLSYEQYF. CDR3 nucleotide sequence: TGTGCCAGCAGCCAGACAGGGACTAGAACCCCCCTCTCCTACGAGCAGTACTTC.

This chain joins TRBV5-1 and TRBJ1-5; 7 bases map to TRBD1. CDR1 and CDR2 (germline): SGHRS, YFSETQ. The V segment lost 0 bases and the J segment 7 bases; nucleotides outside the gene matches: 10. There are 16 residues in the CDR3. In DNA form, the CDR3 reads TGCGCCAGCAGCTTGGGGACAGGCCGGAGGAGGCAGCCCCAGCATTTT. It translates to CASSLGTGRRRQPQHF.

This chain links TRBV7-2 with TRBJ1-4; D not resolved. Germline values: CDR1 SGHTA, CDR2 FQGNSA. V was clipped by 5 bases and J by 0 bases, with 4 bases between them. This CDR3 comprises 13 residues. This chain's CDR3 is CASSRATNEKLFF. The CDR3 DNA is TGTGCCAGCAGCCGGGCAACTAATGAAAAACTGTTTTTT. The full variable domain, with the rest looked up from reference TRBV7-2 and TRBJ1-4, is GAGVSQSPSNKVTEKGKDVELRCDPISGHTALYWYRQSLGQGLEFLIYFQGNSAPDKSGLPSDRFSAERTGGSVSTLTIQRTQQEDSAVYLCASSRATNEKLFFGSGTQLSVL.